Below, 26 T cell receptor beta chains from the same sample are listed, as sequenced in a study of shared clonotypes between healthy human individuals. TCRdb's table, derived via immunoSEQ multiplex PCR, lists solely in-frame clones and lacks some. The sample includes some 530,000 clones, 78% of them seen just once. The sequencing sample was made of PBMCs. The receptors here all came from a woman in her thirties or forties in good health. Some clones in this sample may be carry-over from other donors' samples.

The chain is built from TRBV2 and TRBJ1-2; D is perhaps TRBD1 (6 bases). Trimming removed 5 bases at V and 7 bases at J, with 11 bases between. This CDR3 region has 12 residues. The germline CDR1 and CDR2 sequences are SNHLY and FYNNEI. DNA for the CDR3: TGTGCCAGCAGTCCGGGGGCGGCTGGCTACACCTTC. Its translation is CASSPGAAGYTF.

This chain uses TRBV15 with TRBJ2-7; 8 bases agree with TRBD1. Trimming cost V 0 bases and J 2 bases; bases outside gene matches: 6. Germline assignment: CDR1 LNHNV and CDR2 YYDKDF (reference sequence). This CDR3 region has 16 residues. The CDR3 region is CATSRESGGRTYEQYF. The CDR3 region has the DNA TGTGCCACCAGCAGAGAGTCAGGGGGCAGGACCTACGAGCAGTACTTC.

The chain links TRBV2 to TRBJ2-1, with 11 bases aligning to TRBD2. The CDR3 loop spans 16 amino acids. V shed 4 bases, J shed 6 bases, and the junction held 8 bases outside the gene matches. Germline assignment: CDR1 SNHLY and CDR2 FYNNEI. The CDR3 region is CASSVSLAGVSNEQFF. The CDR3 DNA reads as TGTGCCAGCAGTGTATCACTAGCGGGAGTCAGCAATGAGCAGTTCTTC.

The V and J genes are TRBV6-1 and TRBJ2-7; D ambiguous. Germline CDR1 reads MNHNS; CDR2 reads SASEGT. The V end was cut by 4 bases, the J end by 5 bases, with 15 bases between. The CDR3 sequence is 14 residues long. CDR3 protein: CASSAFMGIDEQYF. The DNA for the CDR3 is TGTGCCAGCAGTGCCTTCATGGGGATCGACGAGCAGTACTTC.

The rearrangement links TRBV20-1 to TRBJ2-3; 8 bases are shared with TRBD2. This CDR3 contains 10 residues. V was pared by 6 bases and J by 14 bases, with 7 bases of the junction left unmatched. The germline CDR1 and CDR2 sequences are DFQATT and SNEGSKA (reference sequence). The CDR3 loop is CSAGGTRVYF. DNA for the CDR3: TGCAGTGCCGGAGGGACTAGAGTGTATTTT.

Ten or more counts support this clone. This chain joins TRBV21-1 and TRBJ1-1; the table's D gene call, TRBD1, was not cross checked with the DNA. TRBV21-1 is deemed a pseudogene. CDR3 length: 15 amino acids. CDR3 bases: TGTGCCAGCAGCACCCGACAGGGGGCAAGGAAAAGGGCTTTCTTT. Residues: CASSTRQGARKRAFF.

The chain is built from TRBV7-2 and TRBJ2-3; possibly TRBD1 for D (5 bases). CDR1 SGHTA and CDR2 FQGNSA come from the germline V gene. V was clipped by 5 bases and J by 4 bases, with 16 bases between them. The CDR3 runs to 15 residues. The CDR3 region has the DNA TGTGCCAGCAGCCTTCAGGGAAATGGGGCAGATACGCAGTATTTT. This translates into CASSLQGNGADTQYF.

The chain employs TRBV30 and TRBJ2-6; the D call may be TRBD1 or TRBD2 (5 bases each). V lost 4 bases to trimming and J lost 4 bases, with 14 bases between them. CDR3 length: 15 amino acids. Germline V lookup: CDR1 GTSNPN, CDR2 SVGIG (reference sequence). The CDR3 sequence is CAWNLGTPGANVLTF. The DNA for the CDR3 is TGTGCCTGGAATCTCGGGACGCCCGGGGCCAACGTCCTGACTTTC.

This clone appeared a single time. V and J are TRBV7-9 and TRBJ2-1, with 8 bases that match TRBD2. V lost 5 bases to trimming and J lost 7 bases; unmatched junction nucleotides: 10. CDR3 length equals 15 residues. The germline V gene has CDR1 SEHNR and CDR2 FQNEAQ (reference sequence). For the CDR3, the DNA is TGTGCCAGCAGCCCCAGCAGCGGGAGACAGAATGAGCAGTTCTTC. Residues: CASSPSSGRQNEQFF.

This clone has a count of ten or more. This sequence joins TRBV30 and TRBJ1-5; D is ambiguous. The CDR3 is 12 residues long. With 0 bases removed from V and 7 bases from J, the gap between germline ends came to 7 bases. Germline V gene lookup returns CDR1 GTSNPN and CDR2 SVGIG (reference sequence). The CDR3 spells CAWSVDEQPQHF. As DNA, the CDR3 is TGTGCCTGGAGTGTAGATGAGCAGCCCCAGCATTTT.

This clone was detected only once. V and J are TRBV14 and TRBJ1-2; TRBD1 matches 7 bases. With 4 bases clipped from V and 2 bases from J, the junction kept 7 bases outside the gene matches. The CDR3 length is 15 residues. The germline V gene encodes CDR1 SGHDN and CDR2 FVKESK. The CDR3, as DNA: TGTGCCAGCAGCCCCAGACAGGGACAGAACTATGGCTACACCTTC. This sequence encodes CASSPRQGQNYGYTF. The variable domain in full, with the rest retrieved from reference TRBV14 and TRBJ1-2, is EAGVTQFPSHSVIEKGQTVTLRCDPISGHDNLYWYRRVMGKEIKFLLHFVKESKQDESGMPNNRFLAERTGGTYSTLKVQPAELEDSGVYFCASSPRQGQNYGYTFGSGTRLTVV.

The chain links TRBV14 to TRBJ2-7; D gene unclear. The CDR3 covers 11 residues. The germline V gene has CDR1 SGHDN and CDR2 FVKESK. The V end was cut by 3 bases, the J end by 4 bases, with 4 bases between. CDR3 sequence reads: CASSHLYEQYF. CDR3 nucleotides: TGTGCCAGCAGCCACCTTTACGAGCAGTACTTC.

With respect to this clone: This may be a read error, as it is one base from a much larger clone. Other DNA sequences of this sample code for an identical CDR3. The CDR3 nucleotides are TGTGCCATCAGAGAGGGCGGCGAGGGCAATCAGCCCCAACATTTT. It specifies CAIREGGEGNQPQHF. The genes are TRBV10-3 and TRBJ1-5; D uncertain. This CDR3 contains 15 residues. Germline lookup yields CDR1 ENHRY and CDR2 SYGVKD.

The chain recombines TRBV29-1 with TRBJ2-5; a weak D match, TRBD2 (6 bases). V shed 6 bases and J shed 4 bases, with 21 bases lying between them. The CDR3 length is 15 residues. Germline V lookup: CDR1 SQVTM, CDR2 ANQGSEA. CDR3 protein: CSVLQGGGKGETQYF. DNA of the CDR3: TGCAGCGTCCTCCAGGGAGGCGGGAAGGGAGAGACCCAGTACTTC.

A word on this clone: Other DNA sequences in the sample encode the same CDR3. This rearrangement joins TRBV18 to TRBJ2-6; D is ambiguous. Trimming shortened V by 0 bases and J by 0 bases, and 0 bases separated the two germline ends. Germline V gene lookup returns CDR1 KGHSH and CDR2 LQKENI. This CDR3 region has 14 residues. CDR3 in amino acids: CASSPPSGANVLTF. Here the CDR3 DNA reads TGTGCCAGCTCACCACCCTCTGGGGCCAACGTCCTGACTTTC.

The gene calls are TRBV18 and TRBJ1-4, with D uncertain. V shed 6 bases and J shed 8 bases, with 7 bases lying between them. Germline CDR1 and CDR2: KGHSH and LQKENI. CDR3 length: 11 amino acids. The CDR3 region is CASSTEEKLFF. The CDR3 nucleotides read TGTGCCAGCTCTACCGAAGAAAAACTGTTTTTT.

The chain combines TRBV2 with TRBJ2-1, with 10 bases fitting TRBD1. The germline gives CDR1 SNHLY, CDR2 FYNNEI. This CDR3 spans 19 amino acids. J gave up 4 bases and V 4 bases, and 16 bases lay outside the gene matches. The CDR3 here is CASSAPGQGSGSKYNEQFF. The CDR3, as DNA: TGTGCCAGCAGTGCTCCGGGACAGGGGTCCGGGAGTAAGTACAATGAGCAGTTCTTC.

Only one count was recorded for this clone. V is TRBV29-1 and J is TRBJ2-3, with TRBD2 matching over 8 bases. Per germline, CDR1 SQVTM and CDR2 ANQGSEA. The CDR3 covers 19 residues. With 0 bases clipped from V and 2 bases from J, the junction kept 16 bases outside the gene matches. In DNA, the CDR3 is TGCAGCGTTGAAGATCTTCTCGAGCTAGCGGGCCCCATCACAGATACGCAGTATTTT. It translates to CSVEDLLELAGPITDTQYF.

The CDR3 loop reads CASTHIGVAGGTDTQYF. In nucleotides, the CDR3 is TGTGCCAGTACCCATATCGGGGTAGCGGGAGGCACAGATACGCAGTATTTT. The J gene is TRBJ2-3, the V gene TRBV19; TRBD2 matches at 9 bases. Losses at the gene ends were 7 bases for V and 1 base for J; bases not matched to a gene: 12. This CDR3 contains 17 residues. Germline-derived CDR1 and CDR2 are LNHDA and SQIVND (reference sequence).

The chain has TRBV27 and TRBJ2-1; the match to TRBD1 covers 9 bases. Germline CDR1 MNHEY, CDR2 SMNVEV (reference sequence). After removal of 4 bases from V and 7 bases from J, the junction contained 5 bases not matched to a gene. This CDR3 spans 14 amino acids. The CDR3 protein is CASSSDRGENEQFF. CDR3 sequence (DNA): TGTGCCAGCAGTTCCGACAGGGGGGAGAATGAGCAGTTCTTC.

The chain links TRBV4-1 to TRBJ2-2; D is perhaps TRBD1 (6 bases). The germline V gene encodes CDR1 MGHRA and CDR2 YSYEKL. The V and J ends lost 2 bases and 1 base respectively, with 11 bases between them. CDR3 length: 16 amino acids. This chain's CDR3 is CASSQSPGQNTGELFF. In nucleotides, the CDR3 is TGCGCCAGCAGCCAATCACCGGGACAGAACACCGGGGAGCTGTTTTTT.

This clone appeared a few times. This rearrangement joins TRBV9 to TRBJ2-2; D is unresolved. The germline gives CDR1 SGDLS, CDR2 YYNGEE. This CDR3 is 14 amino acids long. Trimming left V 2 bases short and J 6 bases short, with 11 bases between. This CDR3 reads CASSVAVDPGELFF. Written as DNA, the CDR3 is TGTGCCAGCAGCGTGGCAGTAGACCCCGGGGAGCTGTTTTTT.

V usage is TRBV19 and J usage is TRBJ2-3; D may correspond to TRBD1 or TRBD2 (5 bases each). V was trimmed by 6 bases and J by 2 bases, leaving 12 bases between them. Germline V gives CDR1 LNHDA, CDR2 SQIVND (reference sequence). The CDR3 loop spans 14 amino acids. The CDR3 here is CASRGRLSTDTQYF. The CDR3 region has the DNA TGTGCCAGTAGGGGACGGCTATCCACAGATACGCAGTATTTT.

CDR3 sequence reads: CASSLGLAGIQETQYF. The DNA of the CDR3 is TGCGCCAGCAGCTTGGGACTAGCGGGAATCCAAGAGACCCAGTACTTC. The chain employs TRBV5-1 and TRBJ2-5, with 11 bases fitting TRBD2. Per the germline V gene, CDR1 is SGHRS and CDR2 is YFSETQ. Losses at the gene ends were 0 bases for V and 1 base for J; bases not matched to a gene: 2. The CDR3 runs to 16 residues.

Only a few counts were recorded for this clone. The chain links TRBV9 to TRBJ2-7; 8 positions match TRBD2. This CDR3 is 15 amino acids long. Per germline, CDR1 SGDLS and CDR2 YYNGEE. The trim removed 0 bases at V and 3 bases at J, leaving 5 bases unmatched. CDR3 region: CASSVATSEIYEQYF. In DNA form, the CDR3 reads TGTGCCAGCAGCGTAGCGACTAGCGAGATCTACGAGCAGTACTTC.

For the CDR3, the DNA is TGTGCCAGCAGCCAAGGGTTTACGGGAGGGTACTACGAGCAGTACTTC. Protein: CASSQGFTGGYYEQYF. The chain combines TRBV14 with TRBJ2-7; 8 nucleotides align to TRBD2. The CDR3 totals 16 residues. Germline CDR1 SGHDN, CDR2 FVKESK. V shed 1 base and J 3 bases; nucleotides not matched to a gene: 8.